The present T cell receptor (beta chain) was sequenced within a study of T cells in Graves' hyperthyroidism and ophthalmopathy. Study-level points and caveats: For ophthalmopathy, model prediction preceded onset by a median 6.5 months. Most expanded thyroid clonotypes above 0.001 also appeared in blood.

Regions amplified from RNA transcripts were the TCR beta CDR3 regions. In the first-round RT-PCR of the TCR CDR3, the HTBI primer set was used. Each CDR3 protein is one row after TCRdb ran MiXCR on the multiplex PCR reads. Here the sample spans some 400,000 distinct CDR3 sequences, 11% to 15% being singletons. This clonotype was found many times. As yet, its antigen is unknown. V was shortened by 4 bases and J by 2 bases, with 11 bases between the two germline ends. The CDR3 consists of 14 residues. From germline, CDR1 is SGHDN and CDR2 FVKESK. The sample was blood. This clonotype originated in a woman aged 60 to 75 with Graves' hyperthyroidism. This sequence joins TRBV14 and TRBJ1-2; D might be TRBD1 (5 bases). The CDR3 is CASSRSWGNYGYTF. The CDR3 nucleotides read TGTGCCAGCAGCCGCTCTTGGGGGAACTATGGCTACACCTTC.